The 15 T cell receptor beta chains below were found in one sample sequenced in a study of PD-1 blockade in classical Hodgkin lymphoma. There was relapse after autologous stem cell transplantation in every patient, and there was variation in brentuximab vedotin exposure. TCRdb's copy holds only in-frame clones and misses some; the assay was immunoSEQ multiplex PCR. The sample comprises about 98,000 clones, roughly 79% of which are singletons, and approximately 15% rests with the top ten. Sequences were derived from peripheral blood mononuclear cells (PBMCs), sampled before the second cycle of nivolumab. These receptors originate from a human donor with classical Hodgkin lymphoma.

V gene TRBV18 combines with J gene TRBJ1-1; TRBD1 matches 7 bases. Trimming at V came to 5 bases and at J to 0 bases, leaving 12 bases not matched to a gene. The CDR3 length is 17 residues. Germline V gene lookup returns CDR1 KGHSH and CDR2 LQKENI. CDR3 coding DNA: TGTGCCAGCTCATCGGGGGCAGGGGGGATGATGAACACTGAAGCTTTCTTT. It encodes CASSSGAGGMMNTEAFF.

This chain joins TRBV30 and TRBJ2-1; 9 nucleotides match TRBD2. The CDR3 has 14 residues. In germline, CDR1 is GTSNPN, CDR2 SVGIG (reference sequence). V dropped 4 bases and J dropped 7; count of bases not matched to a gene: 8. The CDR3 DNA sequence: TGTGCCTGGAAGCGGGAGGTAGTTGGGAATGAGCAGTTCTTC. Protein sequence: CAWKREVVGNEQFF.

This clone has more than one count but fewer than ten. This chain links TRBV7-8 with TRBJ1-2; 10 positions agree with TRBD1. The length of the CDR3 is 13 residues. Germline-derived CDR1 and CDR2 are SGHVS and FQNEAQ. V gave up 11 bases and J gave up 4 bases; unmatched junction bases: 7. The CDR3 loop reads CAAGTGVSYGYTF. For the CDR3, the DNA is TGTGCCGCGGGGACAGGGGTGAGCTATGGCTACACCTTC.

This clone appeared a single time. This chain links TRBV7-9 with TRBJ2-2; 9 bases match TRBD2. Germline-derived CDR1 and CDR2 are SEHNR and FQNEAQ (reference sequence). This CDR3 is 16 amino acids long. Losses at the gene ends were 7 bases for V and 6 bases for J; bases not matched to a gene: 12. CDR3 in DNA: TGTGCCAGCATCTCCGGGCTAGCGGGATTCGCCGGGGAGCTGTTTTTT. Protein sequence: CASISGLAGFAGELFF.

The gene calls are TRBV11-2 and TRBJ2-7; no definite D call. The CDR3 is made up of 12 amino acids. Looked up from germline, CDR1 is SGHAT and CDR2 is FQNNGV. With 1 base removed from V and 3 bases from J, the gap between germline ends came to 4 bases. For the CDR3, the DNA is TGTGCCAGCAGCTTAGGAGACTACGAGCAGTACTTC. This encodes CASSLGDYEQYF.

The chain has TRBV5-1 and TRBJ2-5, with D tentatively TRBD1 or TRBD2 (5 bases each). Germline CDR1 and CDR2: SGHRS and YFSETQ. The CDR3 has 16 amino acids. Trimming pared 0 bases from V and 4 bases from J, leaving 16 bases between. CDR3 sequence (DNA): TGCGCCAGCAGCTTGGCGGCCGTTGGGGCGGGAGAGACCCAGTACTTC. Its translation is CASSLAAVGAGETQYF.

This chain links TRBV19 with TRBJ1-2; 7 bases match TRBD1. The CDR3 is made up of 12 amino acids. Trimming took 11 bases from V and 3 from J; bases not matched to a gene: 6. Germline loops: CDR1 LNHDA, CDR2 SQIVND (reference sequence). The chain's CDR3 is CAGGTEYYGYTF. The CDR3 region has the DNA TGTGCCGGGGGGACAGAATACTATGGCTACACCTTC.

The V call is TRBV5-6, the J call TRBJ2-7, with a weak D call TRBD2 (6 bases). Germline V gene data show CDR1 as SGHDT and CDR2 as YYEEEE. The CDR3 sequence is 14 residues long. Trimming shortened V by 4 bases and J by 5 bases, and 16 bases separated the two germline ends. The CDR3 is CASSIRGFGDEQYF. The CDR3 DNA reads as TGTGCCAGCAGCATTCGGGGGTTCGGCGACGAGCAGTACTTC.

The V call is TRBV29-1, the J call TRBJ1-2; D possibly corresponds to TRBD1 (5 bases). V was clipped by 8 bases and J by 4 bases, with 14 bases between them. This CDR3 contains 12 residues. The germline gives CDR1 SQVTM, CDR2 ANQGSEA. In DNA form, the CDR3 reads TGCAGCACCAAGCAGGGAACCTATGGCTACACCTTC. It yields the protein CSTKQGTYGYTF.

The sample holds one count of this clone. V is TRBV7-9 and J is TRBJ2-5; D ambiguous. Germline V CDR1 and CDR2: SEHNR, FQNEAQ (reference sequence). This CDR3 is built from 11 residues. V dropped 6 bases and J dropped 1 base, with 3 bases sitting between them. CDR3 in amino acids: CASSGQETQYF. The CDR3 region has the DNA TGTGCCAGCAGTGGCCAAGAGACCCAGTACTTC.

This rearrangement joins TRBV5-1 to TRBJ2-7; TRBD2 matches at 13 bases. With 0 bases clipped from V and 2 bases from J, the junction kept 2 bases outside the gene matches. This CDR3 region has 16 residues. The germline V gene has CDR1 SGHRS and CDR2 YFSETQ. The DNA of the CDR3 is TGCGCCAGCAGCTTGGGACTAGCGGGAGGTCCCTACGAGCAGTACTTC. It translates to CASSLGLAGGPYEQYF.

The chain employs TRBV20-1 and TRBJ1-2; D remains ambiguous. The V gene's germline CDR1 is DFQATT and CDR2 SNEGSKA (reference sequence). The CDR3 runs to 11 residues. V lost 6 bases, J lost 4 bases, and 9 bases lay in between. The CDR3 sequence: CSAELFYGYTF. The CDR3, as DNA: TGCAGTGCAGAACTTTTCTATGGCTACACCTTC.

The genes are TRBV9 and TRBJ2-1; 8 bases align to TRBD2. This CDR3 has 14 amino acids. Germline values: CDR1 SGDLS, CDR2 YYNGEE. Germline trimming cut 3 bases from V and 7 bases from J; bases unmatched to any gene: 6. The DNA for the CDR3 is TGTGCCAGCAGCGCGAGGGGGACTAGGAATGAGCAGTTCTTC. This sequence encodes CASSARGTRNEQFF.

This clone was counted once. V and J are TRBV27 and TRBJ2-3; no definite D call. The CDR3 extends over 14 amino acids. V was pared by 5 bases and J by 2 bases, with 11 bases between. From germline, CDR1 is MNHEY and CDR2 SMNVEV (reference sequence). CDR3 sequence reads: CASSEQYITDTQYF. The CDR3 DNA reads as TGTGCCAGCAGTGAACAGTATATCACAGATACGCAGTATTTT.

The chain has TRBV19 and TRBJ2-5, with 7 nucleotides matching TRBD2. The CDR3 covers 15 residues. Losses at the gene ends were 1 base for V and 2 bases for J; bases not matched to a gene: 4. Germline lookup yields CDR1 LNHDA and CDR2 SQIVND (reference sequence). CDR3 in amino acids: CASSIAGTTQETQYF. CDR3 DNA sequence: TGTGCCAGTAGTATAGCCGGGACTACTCAAGAGACCCAGTACTTC.